One T cell receptor (beta chain) is described in this entry. This sample stems from a study of blood T cell repertoires in COVID-19. In the study overall: Sites in the United States, Italy and Spain provided acute and convalescent COVID-19 samples.

The assay was immunoSEQ multiplex PCR, and TCRdb's table has in-frame clones only and misses some. The table lists some 69,000 clones, roughly 90% of them singletons, with about 1.3% in the top ten. CDR1 and CDR2 from the germline V gene are SGHRS and YFSETQ. The trim removed 4 bases at V and 3 bases at J, leaving 10 bases unmatched. The CDR3 extends over 16 amino acids. The sequenced sample was peripheral blood. The chain employs TRBV5-1 and TRBJ1-1; 9 bases agree with TRBD1. This TCR was recovered from a man in his 60s with acute or convalescent COVID-19. CDR3 loop: CASSRQGGSLDTEAFF. DNA for the CDR3: TGCGCCAGCAGCCGACAGGGGGGGTCGTTGGACACTGAAGCTTTCTTT.